A single TCR beta chain is shown here with its context. Its specificity is not known. Study findings and constraints: Whole repertoires were not studied in the larger cohort, only one V-J beta rearrangement.

The ends lost 1 base at V and 3 bases at J; junction bases unmatched: 6. The length of the CDR3 is 15 residues. Per germline, CDR1 DFQATT and CDR2 SNEGSKA (reference sequence). TCRdb reanalysed the 5' RACE reads using MiXCR and keeps one entry per CDR3 protein. The table records under 6,500 distinct CDR3 sequences, roughly 72% of them present only once. Sequencing was done on a sample of memory CD4+ T cells sorted from a lymph node. Sample subset: memory CD4+ T cells, CD4+CD45RO+CD25-. The receptor was isolated from a female donor with breast cancer. V is TRBV20-1 and J is TRBJ2-5; 9 bases agree with TRBD2. CDR3 DNA sequence: TGCAGTGCTAGAGTGCTAGCGGGATTTGAAGAGACCCAGTACTTC. Translated: CSARVLAGFEETQYF.